A single sample is the source of the 26 T cell receptor beta chains below, sequenced in a study of blood T cell repertoires in COVID-19. Data came from immunoSEQ multiplex PCR; TCRdb stores just in-frame clones and leaves some out. Here the sample spans 470,000 or so clones, 70% to 90% being singletons. Material: peripheral blood. The origin of the receptors is a human donor in a cohort sampled during active COVID-19.

This sequence joins TRBV18 and TRBJ1-5; unclear D gene. The V gene lost 3 bases and the J gene lost 0 bases, with 3 bases spanning the gap. This CDR3 comprises 13 residues. The germline V gene encodes CDR1 KGHSH and CDR2 LQKENI. The CDR3, as DNA: TGTGCCAGCTCACCCCATAGCAATCAGCCCCAGCATTTT. Amino acids: CASSPHSNQPQHF.

The chain joins TRBV27 to TRBJ2-7; D ambiguous. Deletions cut 2 bases from V and 4 bases from J, with 9 bases between. CDR3 length equals 13 residues. Germline values: CDR1 MNHEY, CDR2 SMNVEV (reference sequence). CDR3 protein: CASSLVPFYEQYF. The DNA of the CDR3 is TGTGCCAGCAGTTTAGTCCCCTTTTACGAGCAGTACTTC.

This chain uses TRBV5-5 with TRBJ1-6; TRBD1 matches at 7 bases. V was pared by 9 bases and J by 8 bases, with 8 bases of the junction left unmatched. The germline V gene encodes CDR1 SGHKS and CDR2 YYEKEE (reference sequence). The CDR3 sequence is 13 residues long. CDR3 nucleotide sequence: TGTGCCACTACAGACAGGGTGGATTCACCCCTCCACTTT. Encoded protein: CATTDRVDSPLHF.

V is TRBV5-1 and J is TRBJ2-2, with 15 bases matching TRBD2. This CDR3 comprises 19 residues. The ends lost 2 bases at V and 3 bases at J; junction bases unmatched: 8. Germline CDR1 is SGHRS and CDR2 is YFSETQ. Here the CDR3 reads CASSFFPGTSGRYTGELFF. The CDR3 DNA sequence: TGCGCCAGCAGCTTTTTTCCCGGGACTAGCGGGAGGTACACCGGGGAGCTGTTTTTT. The full variable domain, its missing parts supplied by reference TRBV5-1 and TRBJ2-2, is KAGVTQTPRYLIKTRGQQVTLSCSPISGHRSVSWYQQTPGQGLQFLFEYFSETQRNKGNFPGRFSGRQFSNSRSEMNVSTLELGDSALYLCASSFFPGTSGRYTGELFFGEGSRLTVL.

The chain couples TRBV5-6 to TRBJ2-7; D is possibly TRBD1 (5 bases). Trimming took off 4 bases at V and 3 bases at J, with 17 bases between the two ends. This CDR3 has 15 amino acids. CDR1 SGHDT and CDR2 YYEEEE come from the germline V gene. CDR3 DNA sequence: TGTGCCAGCAGCCTGTTGGGGCAGGTTAACTACGAGCAGTACTTC. It encodes CASSLLGQVNYEQYF.

The chain is built from TRBV24-1 and TRBJ2-7; possible D gene TRBD2, 6 bases. Trimming left V 7 bases short and J 2 bases short, with 23 bases between. Per germline, CDR1 KGHDR and CDR2 SFDVKD. This CDR3 spans 17 amino acids. The CDR3 is CATSLGGRSAGPYEQYF. Written as DNA, the CDR3 is TGTGCCACCAGCCTTGGGGGGAGGAGCGCGGGACCCTACGAGCAGTACTTC.

V gene TRBV7-2 combines with J gene TRBJ1-1; D call uncertain. There are 15 residues in the CDR3. V dropped 5 bases and J dropped 4 bases, with 17 bases sitting between them. Per the germline V gene, CDR1 is SGHTA and CDR2 is FQGNSA. CDR3 region: CASSLEFIGSTEAFF. CDR3 bases: TGTGCCAGCAGCCTTGAATTTATCGGGAGCACTGAAGCTTTCTTT.

The V and J genes are TRBV5-6 and TRBJ1-6; no clear D. This CDR3 has 15 amino acids. Germline V CDR1 and CDR2: SGHDT, YYEEEE. V was cut by 0 bases and J by 10 bases, with 14 bases left in between. CDR3 sequence reads: CASSLGTAGGSPLHF. Here the CDR3 DNA reads TGTGCCAGCAGCTTGGGGACTGCGGGAGGCTCACCCCTCCACTTT. The full variable domain, its missing parts supplied by reference TRBV5-6 and TRBJ1-6, is DAGVTQSPTHLIKTRGQQVTLRCSPKSGHDTVSWYQQALGQGPQFIFQYYEEEERQRGNFPDRFSGHQFPNYSSELNVNALLLGDSALYLCASSLGTAGGSPLHFGNGTRLTVT.

The chain couples TRBV27 to TRBJ2-2; tentative D call: TRBD2 (5 bases). The CDR3 runs to 14 residues. Trimming removed 6 bases from V and 3 bases from J, with 11 bases in between. Germline-derived CDR1 and CDR2 are MNHEY and SMNVEV (reference sequence). As DNA, the CDR3 is TGTGCCAGCAGGTGGGCGGGTGACACCGGGGAGCTGTTTTTT. Translation: CASRWAGDTGELFF.

The chain combines TRBV5-1 with TRBJ2-7; 8 positions agree with TRBD2. The V gene end was trimmed by 0 bases and the J gene end by 4 bases; junction bases not matched to a gene: 6. CDR3 length: 15 residues. CDR1 and CDR2 from the germline V gene are SGHRS and YFSETQ. In DNA, the CDR3 is TGCGCCAGCAGCTTGGGGACTAGCAGTGGGTACGAGCAGTACTTC. The encoded protein is CASSLGTSSGYEQYF.

The chain couples TRBV5-1 to TRBJ2-1; 9 bases fit TRBD2. Trimming cost V 2 bases and J 8 bases; bases outside gene matches: 8. The CDR3 is made up of 15 amino acids. Germline-derived CDR1 and CDR2 are SGHRS and YFSETQ. CDR3 DNA: TGCGCCAGCAGCTTAGGGACTAGCAGTGGGGATGAGCAGTTCTTC. Its protein product is CASSLGTSSGDEQFF.

The chain recombines TRBV3-1 (or the pseudogene TRBV3-2) with TRBJ1-1; D unclear. CDR1 is LGHDT and CDR2 is YNNKEL in the germline V gene (reference sequence). With 0 bases removed from V and 11 bases from J, the gap between germline ends came to 16 bases. The length of the CDR3 is 14 residues. CDR3 DNA sequence: TGTGCCAGCAGCCAAGATCGGGTAGTCTCCCGGGCTTTCTTT. Translation gives CASSQDRVVSRAFF.

The chain joins TRBV29-1 to TRBJ2-3, with D possibly being TRBD1 (5 bases). Trimming removed 0 bases at V and 5 bases at J, with 9 bases between. Germline CDR1 reads SQVTM; CDR2 reads ANQGSEA. The CDR3 spans 13 residues. CDR3 in DNA: TGCAGCGTTGAAGAGGTGCAGGGAGATACGCAGTATTTT. It yields the protein CSVEEVQGDTQYF.

The chain employs TRBV28 and TRBJ2-1; the D is unclear. The CDR3 consists of 12 residues. Trimming removed 4 bases from V and 13 bases from J, with 14 bases in between. CDR1 is MDHEN, CDR2 SYDVKM, per germline. The CDR3: CASSSDLQIQFF. The DNA for the CDR3 is TGTGCCAGCAGTTCCGACTTGCAGATTCAGTTCTTC.

The chain joins TRBV28 to TRBJ2-5, with a weak D call TRBD2 (5 bases). This CDR3 spans 14 amino acids. With 4 bases removed from V and 2 bases from J, the gap between germline ends came to 11 bases. Germline V lookup: CDR1 MDHEN, CDR2 SYDVKM. CDR3 DNA: TGTGCCAGCAGTTCTACTAGGGAACAAGAGACCCAGTACTTC. Translated: CASSSTREQETQYF.

The chain carries TRBV20-1 and TRBJ2-5; 7 bases are shared with TRBD2. From germline, CDR1 is DFQATT and CDR2 SNEGSKA (reference sequence). CDR3 length: 15 amino acids. J was trimmed by 4 bases and V by 3 bases; bases with no gene match: 11. DNA for the CDR3: TGCAGTGCTAGTAGCTCCGGGGGGAAGGCAGAGACCCAGTACTTC. Its protein product is CSASSSGGKAETQYF.

The sample holds one count of this clone. V gene TRBV3-1 (or the pseudogene TRBV3-2) combines with J gene TRBJ2-1; TRBD2 aligns across 15 bases. Germline trimming cut 0 bases from V and 9 bases from J; bases unmatched to any gene: 6. CDR3 length equals 17 residues. Germline CDR1 is LGHDT and CDR2 is YNNKEL (reference sequence). This chain's CDR3 is CASSQDPLGLAGGEQFF. Here the CDR3 DNA reads TGTGCCAGCAGCCAAGACCCCTTGGGACTAGCGGGAGGTGAGCAGTTCTTC.

This clone was seen more than once but under ten times. V gene TRBV5-1 combines with J gene TRBJ1-5; D is unresolved. The CDR3 length is 13 residues. In germline, CDR1 is SGHRS, CDR2 YFSETQ. Trimming pared 4 bases from V and 5 bases from J, leaving 10 bases between. The CDR3 region has the DNA TGCGCCAGCAGCCTGGGGAGGGATCAGCCCCAGCATTTT. Amino acids: CASSLGRDQPQHF.

The rearrangement joins TRBV6-5 to TRBJ2-3, with unresolved D. The germline V gene encodes CDR1 MNHEY and CDR2 SVGAGI. This CDR3 has 11 residues. V lost 5 bases and J 2 bases, leaving 2 bases between the germline ends. The CDR3 DNA reads TGTGCCAGCAGTCACACAGATACGCAGTATTTT. Protein: CASSHTDTQYF.

The chain joins TRBV4-3 to TRBJ2-3, with D possibly being TRBD2 (6 bases). This CDR3 has 13 residues. Per germline, CDR1 LGHNA and CDR2 YSLEER. The germline V and J ends were trimmed by 0 bases and 14 bases, with 15 bases remaining between them. CDR3 amino acids: CASSQENGRGRYF. CDR3 nucleotides: TGCGCCAGCAGCCAAGAGAACGGGAGAGGTCGGTATTTT.

The chain joins TRBV2 to TRBJ1-4; 7 bases match TRBD1. The germline CDR1 and CDR2 sequences are SNHLY and FYNNEI. CDR3 length equals 15 residues. Unmatched junction bases numbered 7, after V lost 4 bases and J lost 5 bases. CDR3 coding DNA: TGTGCCAGCAGTGTATCGGGACAGATGAATGAAAAACTGTTTTTT. This codes for CASSVSGQMNEKLFF. Variable domain in full (rest from reference TRBV2 and TRBJ1-4): EPEVTQTPSHQVTQMGQEVILRCVPISNHLYFYWYRQILGQKVEFLVSFYNNEISEKSEIFDDQFSVERPDGSNFTLKIRSTKLEDSAMYFCASSVSGQMNEKLFFGSGTQLSVL.

This clone showed up just once. V usage is TRBV5-1 and J usage is TRBJ2-2, with D tentatively TRBD2 (5 bases). V shed 3 bases and J shed 3 bases, with 12 bases lying between them. This CDR3 is built from 15 residues. Germline-derived CDR1 and CDR2 are SGHRS and YFSETQ. The CDR3 DNA sequence: TGCGCCAGCAGCTCAGGTTTCGGGGACACCGGGGAGCTGTTTTTT. It specifies CASSSGFGDTGELFF.

This rearrangement joins TRBV6-2 or TRBV6-3 to TRBJ1-5; D gene unclear. The CDR3 contains 13 residues. CDR1 is MNHEY and CDR2 is SVGEGT in the germline V gene. The V and J ends lost 2 bases and 3 bases respectively, with 5 bases between them. The CDR3 protein is CASSYPFNQPQHF. The CDR3 DNA reads TGTGCCAGCAGTTACCCCTTCAATCAGCCCCAGCATTTT.

The chain recombines TRBV7-9 with TRBJ1-1; TRBD1 aligns across 8 bases. The CDR3 is made up of 15 amino acids. After removal of 1 base from V and 10 bases from J, the junction contained 11 bases not matched to a gene. In germline, CDR1 is SEHNR, CDR2 FQNEAQ (reference sequence). Here the CDR3 DNA reads TGTGCCAGCAGCTTAGATGCAGGGGGCGGAATAAGAGCTTTCTTT. Translated: CASSLDAGGGIRAFF. Supplemented by reference TRBV7-9 and TRBJ1-1, the full variable domain reads DTGVSQNPRHKITKRGQNVTFRCDPISEHNRLYWYRQTLGQGPEFLTYFQNEAQLEKSRLLSDRFSAERPKGSFSTLEIQRTEQGDSAMYLCASSLDAGGGIRAFFGQGTRLTVV.

CDR3 loop: CASSQDPSGVWDTQYF. The CDR3 nucleotides read TGCGCCAGCAGCCAAGACCCCTCGGGGGTTTGGGATACGCAGTATTTT. The rearrangement uses TRBV4-3 and TRBJ2-3; possibly TRBD2 for D (6 bases). V lost 0 bases and J 6 bases, leaving 16 bases between the germline ends. The CDR3 loop spans 16 amino acids. In germline, CDR1 is LGHNA, CDR2 YSLEER.

The chain has TRBV6-6 and TRBJ2-7, with 7 bases aligning to TRBD2. Germline CDR1 reads MNHNY; CDR2 reads SVGAGI (reference sequence). V was clipped by 8 bases and J by 5 bases; unmatched bases: 3. There are 11 residues in the CDR3. The CDR3, as DNA: TGTGCCAGCGGGAGGGGTAACGAGCAGTACTTC. Translation gives CASGRGNEQYF.